The 32 T cell receptor beta chains in this list originate from one sample, sequenced in a study of patients and donors after allogeneic stem cell transplantation. TCRdb itself ran the RT-PCR reads through MiXCR, one entry per CDR3 protein. The sample holds about 150,000 distinct CDR3 sequences, 37% seen once. The sample was blood, either unsorted or a sorted T cell fraction (not recorded which). These receptors were collected from a human donor who was either an allogeneic HSCT recipient or a stem cell or donor lymphocyte infusion donor (not recorded which). It is not recorded whose cells these are; they may come from a transplant donor.

The chain carries TRBV5-6 and TRBJ1-4; TRBD1 is a possible D gene (5 bases). Between the trimmed V and J ends, which lost 1 base and 8 bases, there was a span of 18 bases. Germline CDR1 and CDR2: SGHDT and YYEEEE. The CDR3 covers 16 residues. The CDR3 reads CASSLTGGAFVEKLFF. The CDR3 DNA is TGTGCCAGCAGCTTGACAGGAGGGGCGTTTGTAGAAAAACTGTTTTTT.

The rearrangement links TRBV30 to TRBJ1-6, with 7 nucleotides matching TRBD1. With 4 bases clipped from V and 10 bases from J, the junction kept 4 bases outside the gene matches. CDR1 is GTSNPN and CDR2 is SVGIG in the germline V gene (reference sequence). This CDR3 is 12 amino acids long. CDR3 nucleotide sequence: TGTGCCTGGAACAGGGGTAACTCACCCCTCCACTTT. It translates to CAWNRGNSPLHF.

This clonotype was picked up a small number of times. DNA of the CDR3: TGCGCCAGCAGCCCCAGGGGTGCGTCGAACACCGGGGAGCTGTTTTTT. It codes for CASSPRGASNTGELFF. This chain links TRBV5-1 with TRBJ2-2, with D possibly being TRBD1 (6 bases). The V end lost 4 bases, the J end lost 0 bases, and 13 bases lay between the germline ends. The germline V gene has CDR1 SGHRS and CDR2 YFSETQ. The CDR3 runs 16 residues.

The gene calls are TRBV20-1 and TRBJ1-1; D gene uncertain. The CDR3 extends over 14 amino acids. V lost 5 bases to trimming and J lost 5 bases, with 18 bases between them. Germline CDR1 is DFQATT and CDR2 is SNEGSKA (reference sequence). The CDR3 bases are TGCAGTGCTGCCCTTCCTGGGAGGATGACTGAAGCTTTCTTT. Amino acids: CSAALPGRMTEAFF.

This clonotype was detected once. This chain uses TRBV3-1 with TRBJ2-3; D is perhaps TRBD1 (5 bases). Germline lookup yields CDR1 LGHDT and CDR2 YNNKEL (reference sequence). The CDR3 runs 13 residues. V lost 4 bases and J lost 3, with 8 bases in between. CDR3 nucleotides: TGTGCCAGCAGCCTCAGACAGACAGATACGCAGTATTTT. It translates to CASSLRQTDTQYF.

The chain joins TRBV6-5 to TRBJ1-2; a weak D match, TRBD1 (5 bases). Trimming left V 5 bases short and J 3 bases short, with 13 bases between. Germline CDR1 is MNHEY and CDR2 is SVGAGI. CDR3 length: 14 amino acids. The CDR3 protein is CASSPARAHYGYTF. CDR3 DNA sequence: TGTGCCAGCAGTCCTGCCAGGGCTCACTATGGCTACACCTTC.

This clonotype was picked up one time. The chain combines TRBV5-1 with TRBJ1-4, with D tentatively TRBD1 (5 bases). The germline V gene encodes CDR1 SGHRS and CDR2 YFSETQ. Trimming shortened V by 5 bases and J by 5 bases, and 16 bases separated the two germline ends. The CDR3 sequence is 15 residues long. The CDR3 region has the DNA TGCGCCAGCAGGAGGGACGCAGGAGGCAATGAAAAACTGTTTTTT. This gives the protein CASRRDAGGNEKLFF.

The CDR3 spells CASSTADRAYNEQFF. DNA for the CDR3: TGCGCCAGCAGCACTGCGGACAGGGCCTACAATGAGCAGTTCTTC. V usage is TRBV5-1 and J usage is TRBJ2-1, with 8 bases fitting TRBD1. The J segment lost 2 bases and the V segment lost 4 bases, leaving 5 bases of the junction unmatched. The CDR3 spans 15 residues. The germline V gene encodes CDR1 SGHRS and CDR2 YFSETQ.

The chain couples TRBV6-2 or TRBV6-3 to TRBJ1-1, with D unresolved. Germline V gives CDR1 MNHEY, CDR2 SVGEGT. Trimming removed 3 bases from V and 2 bases from J, with 4 bases in between. The CDR3 runs to 12 residues. DNA for the CDR3: TGTGCCAGCAGTTATCTAAACACTGAAGCTTTCTTT. Its translation is CASSYLNTEAFF.

This clonotype came up a few times. This chain links TRBV12-3 or TRBV12-4 with TRBJ2-3; TRBD2 matches at 11 bases. Trimming took 0 bases from V and 1 from J; bases not matched to a gene: 3. The CDR3 covers 17 residues. The CDR3 DNA follows: TGTGCCAGCAGTTTAGCGCGGGGACTAGCGGGCACAGATACGCAGTATTTT. Protein: CASSLARGLAGTDTQYF.

This chain links TRBV20-1 with TRBJ1-2, with a tentative D call TRBD1 (5 bases). The germline V gene encodes CDR1 DFQATT and CDR2 SNEGSKA (reference sequence). Trimming took 5 bases from V and 3 from J, leaving 13 bases between them. The CDR3 is made up of 13 amino acids. The CDR3 region is CSAPRVGDYGYTF. The CDR3 DNA reads as TGCAGTGCTCCCAGGGTAGGGGACTATGGCTACACCTTC.

The chain combines TRBV20-1 with TRBJ1-1; D is unclear. CDR3 length equals 14 residues. The germline V and J ends were trimmed by 2 bases and 0 bases, with 10 bases remaining between them. CDR1 DFQATT and CDR2 SNEGSKA come from the germline V gene (reference sequence). The CDR3 sequence is CSARPSPMNTEAFF. In DNA form, the CDR3 reads TGCAGTGCTAGACCCAGTCCGATGAACACTGAAGCTTTCTTT.

The chain employs TRBV7-9 and TRBJ1-3; no definite D call. There are 14 residues in the CDR3. Germline assignment: CDR1 SEHNR and CDR2 FQNEAQ (reference sequence). V was cut by 5 bases and J by 4 bases, with 12 bases left in between. CDR3 sequence (DNA): TGTGCCAGCAGCCTGTTATCGAAAGGAAACACCATATATTTT. Amino acid sequence: CASSLLSKGNTIYF.

In this sample, this clonotype turned up a few times. The CDR3 nucleotides read TGTGCCAGCAGTTACTCAAGAGACTATTATAATTCACCCCTCCACTTT. Its protein product is CASSYSRDYYNSPLHF. The chain carries TRBV6-5 and TRBJ1-6; D is uncertain. Germline CDR1 and CDR2: MNHEY and SVGAGI. V lost 0 bases, J lost 4 bases, and 10 bases lay in between. CDR3 length: 16 residues.

The chain has TRBV4-2 and TRBJ1-4, with unresolved D. The V gene's germline CDR1 is LGHNA and CDR2 YNFKEQ. Trimming removed 3 bases at V and 0 bases at J, with 8 bases between. This CDR3 is 15 amino acids long. The CDR3 DNA is TGTGCCAGCAGCCATGGAGTCGCAACTAATGAAAAACTGTTTTTT. Its translation: CASSHGVATNEKLFF.

This clonotype was counted a few times. The chain joins TRBV2 to TRBJ1-5; no firm D call. This CDR3 has 14 residues. From germline, CDR1 is SNHLY and CDR2 FYNNEI. Between the trimmed V and J ends, which lost 6 bases and 4 bases, there was a span of 13 bases. The DNA for the CDR3 is TGTGCCAGCAGCCTAGACGGGTTTAATCAGCCCCAGCATTTT. It translates to CASSLDGFNQPQHF.

Here the CDR3 reads CSARLDFTDTQYF. The CDR3 nucleotides are TGCAGTGCTAGGTTAGACTTCACAGATACGCAGTATTTT. The chain combines TRBV20-1 with TRBJ2-3, with D uncertain. CDR1 is DFQATT and CDR2 is SNEGSKA in the germline V gene (reference sequence). The CDR3 loop spans 13 amino acids. Trimming shortened V by 3 bases and J by 2 bases, and 9 bases separated the two germline ends.

The chain uses TRBV12-3 or TRBV12-4 and TRBJ2-5, with 8 bases that match TRBD1. The CDR3 runs to 15 residues. J lost 4 bases, V lost 3 bases, and 7 bases had no gene match. The CDR3 nucleotides read TGTGCCAGCAGTTTTAGTCCTACAGGGGGAGAGACCCAGTACTTC. It codes for CASSFSPTGGETQYF.

J is TRBJ1-4 and V is TRBV5-5; unclear D gene. V lost 2 bases to trimming and J lost 6 bases, with 5 bases between them. CDR1 and CDR2 (germline): SGHKS, YYEKEE (reference sequence). CDR3 length: 12 amino acids. The CDR3 reads CASSFTDEKLFF. The CDR3, as DNA: TGTGCCAGCAGCTTCACGGATGAAAAACTGTTTTTT.

This clonotype appeared many times. V usage is TRBV7-9 and J usage is TRBJ1-2; unclear D gene. CDR3 length equals 14 residues. V was cut by 1 base and J by 6 bases, with 12 bases left in between. In germline, CDR1 is SEHNR, CDR2 FQNEAQ (reference sequence). Here the CDR3 DNA reads TGTGCCAGCAGCTTAGTCGGAGGACCCGATGGCTACACCTTC. This encodes CASSLVGGPDGYTF.

This clonotype was observed a handful of times. The chain has TRBV20-1 and TRBJ1-1; D not resolved. This CDR3 has 11 residues. V shed 8 bases and J shed 5 bases, with 12 bases lying between them. CDR1 is DFQATT, CDR2 SNEGSKA, per germline (reference sequence). In nucleotides, the CDR3 is TGCAGTAGACCTAAAGGGACTGAAGCTTTCTTT. This translates into CSRPKGTEAFF.

The rearrangement links TRBV29-1 to TRBJ2-3; 7 bases fit TRBD2. J lost 4 bases, V lost 3 bases, and 4 bases had no gene match. Germline V gives CDR1 SQVTM, CDR2 ANQGSEA. CDR3 length equals 13 residues. CDR3 sequence reads: CSVDRGVADTQYF. In DNA form, the CDR3 reads TGCAGCGTTGATCGGGGGGTGGCAGATACGCAGTATTTT.

This clonotype was seen a single time. The rearrangement joins TRBV3-1 to TRBJ2-1, with 11 bases that match TRBD2. The V gene end was trimmed by 5 bases and the J gene end by 8 bases; junction bases not matched to a gene: 8. The CDR3 runs to 15 residues. Germline loops: CDR1 LGHDT, CDR2 YNNKEL (reference sequence). CDR3 residues: CASSSGTSGFYEQFF. CDR3 nucleotides: TGTGCCAGCAGCTCCGGGACTAGCGGTTTCTATGAGCAGTTCTTC.

The chain uses TRBV14 and TRBJ2-5; D unclear. Germline V gives CDR1 SGHDN, CDR2 FVKESK. The CDR3 consists of 13 residues. Trimming left V 3 bases short and J 4 bases short, with 9 bases between. CDR3 residues: CASSHTPRETQYF. The CDR3 nucleotides read TGTGCCAGCAGCCACACCCCGCGAGAGACCCAGTACTTC. The full variable domain, completed using reference TRBV14 and TRBJ2-5, is EAGVTQFPSHSVIEKGQTVTLRCDPISGHDNLYWYRRVMGKEIKFLLHFVKESKQDESGMPNNRFLAERTGGTYSTLKVQPAELEDSGVYFCASSHTPRETQYFGPGTRLLVL.

This chain uses TRBV7-2 with TRBJ2-5; D ambiguous. This CDR3 spans 13 amino acids. Trimming took off 1 base at V and 7 bases at J, with 10 bases between the two ends. The germline V gene encodes CDR1 SGHTA and CDR2 FQGNSA. CDR3 loop: CASSLESRATQYF. CDR3 nucleotide sequence: TGTGCCAGCAGCTTAGAGTCAAGGGCGACCCAGTACTTC.

V usage is TRBV12-3 or TRBV12-4 and J usage is TRBJ1-3; D perhaps matches TRBD1 (5 bases). CDR3 size: 17 residues. V was trimmed by 2 bases and J by 2 bases, leaving 16 bases between them. The CDR3 loop is CASSLWGLLGPGNTIYF. The CDR3 DNA follows: TGTGCCAGCAGTTTATGGGGGTTGCTGGGACCTGGAAACACCATATATTTT.

The chain joins TRBV7-8 to TRBJ2-1, with D possibly matching TRBD2 (6 bases). Per the germline V gene, CDR1 is SGHVS and CDR2 is FQNEAQ. The CDR3 length is 16 residues. Trimming removed 5 bases at V and 4 bases at J, with 18 bases between. CDR3 coding DNA: TGTGCCAGCAGCCTATTCGCGGGGCGATATTACAATGAGCAGTTCTTC. Translating it yields CASSLFAGRYYNEQFF.

At least ten counts were recorded for this clonotype. This chain's CDR3 is CASTRQLNTEAFF. The DNA for the CDR3 is TGTGCCAGCACGAGGCAGCTGAACACTGAAGCTTTCTTT. The rearrangement links TRBV6-5 to TRBJ1-1, with D hard to call. Germline-derived CDR1 and CDR2 are MNHEY and SVGAGI. The V gene lost 7 bases and the J gene lost 0 bases, with 9 bases spanning the gap. The CDR3 spans 13 residues.

This clonotype was counted only a few times. The V gene is TRBV12-3 or TRBV12-4, the J gene TRBJ1-4; TRBD1 matches at 8 bases. The CDR3 consists of 17 residues. Trimming took 6 bases from V and 7 from J; bases not matched to a gene: 16. CDR3 region: CASRPPLPRGRPEKLFF. CDR3 DNA: TGTGCCAGCAGGCCACCCCTCCCCAGGGGGCGCCCTGAAAAACTGTTTTTT.

The J gene is TRBJ2-1, the V gene TRBV28; D perhaps matches TRBD1 (6 bases). V shed 4 bases and J shed 7 bases, with 20 bases lying between them. From germline, CDR1 is MDHEN and CDR2 SYDVKM. The CDR3 contains 16 residues. The CDR3 sequence: CASSSPGTTFSNEQFF. The CDR3 DNA reads TGTGCCAGCAGTTCCCCCGGGACAACCTTTTCGAATGAGCAGTTCTTC.

The chain uses TRBV6-6 and TRBJ2-2, with 12 nucleotides matching TRBD1. Per the germline V gene, CDR1 is MNHNY and CDR2 is SVGAGI (reference sequence). CDR3 length: 15 residues. V lost 5 bases, J lost 3 bases, and 1 base stayed unmatched. DNA for the CDR3: TGTGCCAGCAGTGGGACAGGGGGCCACACCGGGGAGCTGTTTTTT. It specifies CASSGTGGHTGELFF.

The chain is built from TRBV5-1 and TRBJ2-1; 8 bases fit TRBD2. Trimming at V came to 1 base and at J to 8 bases, leaving 8 bases not matched to a gene. CDR3 length: 15 amino acids. CDR1 SGHRS and CDR2 YFSETQ come from the germline V gene. CDR3 sequence reads: CASSLRTSSFDEQFF. The CDR3 coding sequence is TGCGCCAGCAGCTTGCGGACTAGCAGTTTCGATGAGCAGTTCTTC.